Listed below are T cell receptor beta chains from one sample, sequenced in a study of blood T cell repertoires in COVID-19. TCRdb's copy holds only in-frame clones and misses some; the assay was immunoSEQ multiplex PCR. Of some 120,000 clones detected, about 85% appear once; the ten largest clones hold approximately 6.6%. The sequenced sample consisted of peripheral blood. These receptors came from an elderly man with active or convalescent COVID-19. Both conserved end residues are part of each CDR3. A D gene is named only where the DNA matches it firmly. Some rows mark clone size as missing; the rest say once, few, many or name a class of expanded clone.

V	D	size	J	DNA	CDR3
TRBV5-4	TRBD1	NA	TRBJ2-3	TGTGCCAGCACCACTTCGCAGGGGGCAATAGATACGCAGTATTTT	CASTTSQGAIDTQYF
TRBV25-1	TRBD1	NA	TRBJ1-2	TGTGCCAGCAGTGAACACGGGACAGCAGAAAGCTATGGCTACACCTTC	CASSEHGTAESYGYTF
TRBV9	NA	NA	TRBJ2-7	TGTGCCAGCAGCGTAGGGCAGGGTAGGGACGAGCAGTACTTC	CASSVGQGRDEQYF
TRBV7-9	TRBD2	few	TRBJ2-7	TGTGCCAGCAGCTTTAGCGGGGGCGCCTACGAGCAGTACTTC	CASSFSGGAYEQYF
TRBV10-3	TRBD2	few	TRBJ2-5	TGTGCCATCAGCCTTGGACTAGCGGGAGGGGGGGAGACCCAGTACTTC	CAISLGLAGGGETQYF
TRBV15	NA	NA	TRBJ1-2	TGTGCCACCAGCAGCGGACAACTGATTAACTATGGCTACACCTTC	CATSSGQLINYGYTF
TRBV6-5	NA	NA	TRBJ1-3	TGTGCCAGCAGTATGCGCGGGAGCTCTGGAAACACCATATATTTT	CASSMRGSSGNTIYF
TRBV7-8	NA	NA	TRBJ1-3	TGTGCCAGCAGCTTCGCGAAGATACGAGCTGGAAACACCATATATTTT	CASSFAKIRAGNTIYF
TRBV7-3	NA	NA	TRBJ2-3	TGTGCCAGCAGCTTAGGGCGGTCAGGGGGGGATACGCAGTATTTT	CASSLGRSGGDTQYF
TRBV18	TRBD1	NA	TRBJ1-6	TGTGCCAGCTCGGAGGACAGGGAGGGATCACCCCTCCACTTT	CASSEDREGSPLHF
TRBV21-1	NA	NA	TRBJ2-3	TGTGCCAGCAGCAAAGTAAGACAGGTGGATACGCAGTATTTT	CASSKVRQVDTQYF
TRBV20-1	NA	NA	TRBJ1-4	TGCAGTGCTAGTTTCCTCGGGGAGGCGGGGGAAAAACTGTTTTTT	CSASFLGEAGEKLFF
TRBV28	NA	NA	TRBJ1-1	TGTGCCAGCAGTTTAATCCCTTTGAACACTGAAGCTTTCTTT	CASSLIPLNTEAFF
TRBV18	NA	NA	TRBJ1-3	TGTGCCAGCTCAAATTTGAGGGCTGGAAACACCATATATTTT	CASSNLRAGNTIYF
TRBV19	TRBD2	NA	TRBJ2-1	TGTGCCAGTAGTATTTCTAGCGGGGGGTACAATGAGCAGTTCTTC	CASSISSGGYNEQFF
TRBV5-4	TRBD1	NA	TRBJ2-5	TGTGCCAGCAGCGAACCGGGACAGGGGGAAGAGACCCAGTACTTC	CASSEPGQGEETQYF
TRBV12-3/TRBV12-4	TRBD2	few	TRBJ2-7	TGTGCCAGCAGTTTTCGGGAGGGCTACGAGCAGTACTTC	CASSFREGYEQYF
TRBV18	TRBD1	NA	TRBJ2-7	TGTGCCAGCTCTCCCGACAGGGCTCTCAACGAGCAGTACTTC	CASSPDRALNEQYF
TRBV28	TRBD1	NA	TRBJ2-7	TGTGCCAGCAGTCCAGGACAGGGTCTCTCCTACGAGCAGTACTTC	CASSPGQGLSYEQYF
TRBV30	TRBD1	NA	TRBJ1-2	TGTGCCCACGGCACAGGGGCTGGCTACACCTTC	CAHGTGAGYTF
TRBV7-3	TRBD1	NA	TRBJ2-2	TGTGCCAGCAGCTTAAACAGGGGGGACACCGGGGAGCTGTTTTTT	CASSLNRGDTGELFF
TRBV5-6	TRBD1	NA	TRBJ2-2	TGTGCCAGCAGCTGGGAGGTTACAGGGGGCGGCACCGGGGAGCTGTTTTTT	CASSWEVTGGGTGELFF
TRBV4-3	TRBD2	NA	TRBJ2-3	TGCGCCAGCAGCCAACTGCGGGGGGATGGCACAGATACGCAGTATTTT	CASSQLRGDGTDTQYF
TRBV25-1	TRBD2	NA	TRBJ2-7	TGTGCCAGCAGTGAATATCATAGCGGGAGGTCATACGAGCAGTACTTC	CASSEYHSGRSYEQYF
TRBV9	NA	NA	TRBJ1-5	TGTGCCAGCAGCCCCAGCGGCGAGAGCAATCAGCCCCAGCATTTT	CASSPSGESNQPQHF
TRBV5-1	NA	few	TRBJ1-1	TGCGCCAGCAGTCCTTCCGGTGGCACTGAAGCTTTCTTT	CASSPSGGTEAFF
TRBV7-8	NA	NA	TRBJ1-2	TGTGCCAGCAGCTTAGAAGGACAGAGCCGCAACTATAGCTACACCTTC	CASSLEGQSRNYSYTF
TRBV7-8	NA	NA	TRBJ1-1	TGTGCCAGCAGCTTAACAGACATTAACACTGAAGCTTTCTTT	CASSLTDINTEAFF
TRBV5-1	NA	NA	TRBJ1-1	TGCGCCAGCAGCTTTACAGCCATGAACACTGAAGCTTTCTTT	CASSFTAMNTEAFF
TRBV5-1	TRBD1	NA	TRBJ1-4	TGCGCCAGCAGCTTAACCGGGACAGATGAAAAACTGTTTTTT	CASSLTGTDEKLFF
TRBV21-1	NA	NA	TRBJ2-1	TGTGCCAGCAGCAAAAAAGGGGGGACCGGGACAGGGTCTCTCAATGAGCAGTTCTTC	CASSKKGGTGTGSLNEQFF
TRBV27	NA	NA	TRBJ1-1	TGTGCCAGCAGTTCCATGACAGATAACACTGAAGCTTTCTTT	CASSSMTDNTEAFF
TRBV27	NA	NA	TRBJ2-7	TGTGCCAGCAGTTTTTTGGGGGGCGAGCAGTACTTC	CASSFLGGEQYF
TRBV5-1	NA	NA	TRBJ2-3	TGCGCCAGCAGCCTGGAACCCCGAGCAGATACGCAGTATTTT	CASSLEPRADTQYF
TRBV19	TRBD1	once	TRBJ1-2	TGTGCCAGTACCAAATCCACCGGGACAGGGGGCGCGAGGGGCTACACCTTC	CASTKSTGTGGARGYTF
TRBV7-9	NA	NA	TRBJ2-7	TGTGCCAGCAGCTCCCTCGCCTACTACGAGCAGTACTTC	CASSSLAYYEQYF
TRBV2	NA	few	TRBJ1-1	TGTGCCAGCAGCGAAAGCGTACGCAGTGAAGCTTTCTTT	CASSESVRSEAFF
TRBV19	TRBD1	NA	TRBJ1-1	TGTGCCAGTAGTGTCCAGGGGGGGAACACTGAAGCTTTCTTT	CASSVQGGNTEAFF
TRBV28	NA	NA	TRBJ1-1	TGTGCCAGCACCTTATGGAAAGGGAGGGACCCTGAAGCTTTCTTT	CASTLWKGRDPEAFF
TRBV3-1/TRBV3-2	NA	NA	TRBJ2-5	TGTGCCAGCAGCCAAGATTGGGGAGTGGAGACCCAGTACTTC	CASSQDWGVETQYF
TRBV5-1	TRBD1	NA	TRBJ1-5	TGCGCCAGCAGCTCAAACCGGGACAGGGAAGATCAGCCCCAGCATTTT	CASSSNRDREDQPQHF
TRBV9	NA	once	TRBJ1-2	TGTGCCAGCAGCCACCGGGGGGGGGTCAACTATGGCTACACCTTC	CASSHRGGVNYGYTF
TRBV5-1	TRBD2	NA	TRBJ2-2	TGCGCCAGCAGCTCGACGACTAGCGGGGGGGCCGGGGAGCTGTTTTTT	CASSSTTSGGAGELFF